This T cell receptor (beta chain) was identified during a study of blood T cell repertoires in COVID-19. On the study more broadly: Researchers got acute and convalescent COVID-19 samples from the United States, Italy and Spain. From T cells, B-cell-depleted T cells, or PBMCs came the material, which was cDNA or gDNA.

Per the original data handling: Nucleated cell counts were estimated from reference gene primer amplification. TCRdb's table, derived via immunoSEQ multiplex PCR, lists solely in-frame clones and lacks some. V and J calls plus clone size are reproduced from that table; the DNA served to infer D and trimming. The top ten hold around 7% of the sample, which has 210,000 or so clones, 75% to 90% seen once. This CDR3 spans 15 amino acids. The germline V gene has CDR1 MNHEY and CDR2 SVGEGT. V was cut by 5 bases and J by 0 bases, with 11 bases left in between. The receptor was isolated from a man aged 35-49 years with acute or convalescent COVID-19. J is TRBJ2-1 and V is TRBV6-2 or TRBV6-3, with TRBD2 as a possible D gene (6 bases). Specimen: peripheral blood. CDR3 nucleotide sequence: TGTGCCAGCAGTCTGGACGGGAGCTCCTACAATGAGCAGTTCTTC. Amino acid sequence: CASSLDGSSYNEQFF.